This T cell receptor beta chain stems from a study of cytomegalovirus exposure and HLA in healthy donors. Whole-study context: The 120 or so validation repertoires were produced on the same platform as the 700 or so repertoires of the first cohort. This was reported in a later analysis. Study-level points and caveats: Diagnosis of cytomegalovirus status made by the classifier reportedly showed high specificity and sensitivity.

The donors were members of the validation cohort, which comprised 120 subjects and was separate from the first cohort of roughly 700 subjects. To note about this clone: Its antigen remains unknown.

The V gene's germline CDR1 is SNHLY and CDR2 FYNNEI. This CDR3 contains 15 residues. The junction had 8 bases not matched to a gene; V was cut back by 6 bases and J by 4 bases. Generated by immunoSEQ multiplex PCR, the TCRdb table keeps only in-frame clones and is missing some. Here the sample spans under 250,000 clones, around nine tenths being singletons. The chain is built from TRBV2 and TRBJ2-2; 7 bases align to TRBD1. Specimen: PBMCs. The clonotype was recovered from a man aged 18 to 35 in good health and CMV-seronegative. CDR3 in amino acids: CASRQQGSFTGELFF. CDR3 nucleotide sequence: TGTGCCAGCAGACAACAGGGGTCATTCACCGGGGAGCTGTTTTTT.